This section outlines one T cell receptor (beta chain) sequence together with its context. What it binds is unknown. The primer mix had 60 Vbeta and 13 Jbeta primers. TCRdb keeps only in-frame clones here, not all; method: immunoSEQ multiplex PCR. The table lists some 77,000 clones, 80% of them singletons, with about a third in the top ten. V gave up 0 bases and J gave up 3 bases, with 8 bases separating them. The CDR3 is made up of 14 amino acids. Germline lookup yields CDR1 LNHNV and CDR2 YYDKDF (reference sequence). The data were obtained in a study of cytomegalovirus exposure and HLA in healthy donors. Study-wide points: It was assumed in the presence/absence analyses that sequencing depth was roughly uniform across donors.

The receptor was isolated from a man over 45 in good health and CMV-seropositive. The genes are TRBV15 and TRBJ1-1, with D unresolved. Sequenced material: PBMCs. The CDR3 here is CATSRELRDTEAFF. The CDR3 DNA sequence: TGTGCCACCAGCAGAGAATTGAGGGACACTGAAGCTTTCTTT.